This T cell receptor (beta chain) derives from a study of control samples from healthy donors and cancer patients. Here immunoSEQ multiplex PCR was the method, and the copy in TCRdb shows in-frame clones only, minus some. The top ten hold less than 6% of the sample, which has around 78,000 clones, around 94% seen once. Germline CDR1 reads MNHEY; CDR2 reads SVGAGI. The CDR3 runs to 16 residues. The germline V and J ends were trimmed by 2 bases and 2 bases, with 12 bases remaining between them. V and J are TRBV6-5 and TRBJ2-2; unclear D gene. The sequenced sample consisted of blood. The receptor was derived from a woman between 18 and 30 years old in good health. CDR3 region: CASSYVPITNTGELFF. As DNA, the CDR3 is TGTGCCAGCAGTTACGTTCCGATTACTAACACCGGGGAGCTGTTTTTT.